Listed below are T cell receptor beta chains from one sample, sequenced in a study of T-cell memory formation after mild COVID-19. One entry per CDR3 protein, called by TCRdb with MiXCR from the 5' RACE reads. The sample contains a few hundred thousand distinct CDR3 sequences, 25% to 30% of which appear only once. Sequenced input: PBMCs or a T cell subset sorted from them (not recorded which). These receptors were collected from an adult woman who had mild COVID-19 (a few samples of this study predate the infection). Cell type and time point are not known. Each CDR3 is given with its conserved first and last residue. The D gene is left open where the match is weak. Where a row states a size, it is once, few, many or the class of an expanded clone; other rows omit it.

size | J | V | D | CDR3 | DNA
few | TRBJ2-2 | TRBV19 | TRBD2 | CASRPGLAGKVTGELFF | TGTGCCAGTAGACCCGGACTAGCGGGAAAGGTTACCGGGGAGCTGTTTTTT
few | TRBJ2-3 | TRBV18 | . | CASSAQLLVSGSDTQYF | TGTGCCAGCTCAGCGCAGCTGCTTGTTTCAGGGTCAGATACGCAGTATTTT
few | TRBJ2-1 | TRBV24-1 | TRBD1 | CATSDVGQGVSNEQFF | TGTGCCACCAGTGACGTGGGACAGGGGGTGAGTAATGAGCAGTTCTTC
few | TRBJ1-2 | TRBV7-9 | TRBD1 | CASSLRTGPSNYGYTF | TGTGCCAGCAGCCTAAGGACAGGCCCCTCTAACTATGGCTACACCTTC
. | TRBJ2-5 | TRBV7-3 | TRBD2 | CASSSGLAGGEGETQYF | TGTGCCAGCAGCTCCGGACTAGCGGGAGGGGAGGGGGAGACCCAGTACTTC
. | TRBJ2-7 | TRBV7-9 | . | CASSFPPFGEQYF | TGTGCCAGCAGCTTCCCGCCCTTTGGGGAGCAGTACTTC
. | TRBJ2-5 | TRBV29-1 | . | CSVEDPHRIDRTRETQYF | TGCAGCGTTGAAGATCCCCACCGCATAGACAGGACCCGGGAGACCCAGTACTTC
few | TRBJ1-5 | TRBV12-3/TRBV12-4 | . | CASTNSWDNQPQHF | TGTGCCAGCACAAACAGCTGGGACAATCAGCCCCAGCATTTT
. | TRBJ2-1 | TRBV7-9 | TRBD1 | CASSSPGTGSYEQFF | TGTGCCAGCAGCTCCCCCGGGACAGGGTCTTATGAGCAGTTCTTC
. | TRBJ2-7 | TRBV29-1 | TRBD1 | CSVAGTGKSNEQYF | TGCAGCGTTGCTGGGACAGGGAAATCGAACGAGCAGTACTTC
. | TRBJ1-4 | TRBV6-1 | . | CASSEAIWQASNEKLFF | TGTGCCAGCAGTGAAGCAATTTGGCAGGCCTCTAATGAAAAACTGTTTTTT
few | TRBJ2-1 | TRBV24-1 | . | CATSDLTGGEQFF | TGTGCCACCAGTGACCTTACCGGGGGAGAGCAGTTCTTC
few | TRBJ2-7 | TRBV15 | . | CATSRERRSSYEQYF | TGTGCCACCAGCAGAGAGCGTCGCAGCTCCTACGAGCAGTACTTC
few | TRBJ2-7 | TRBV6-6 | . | CASSLRASAGYEQYF | TGTGCCAGCAGTCTCCGCGCTAGCGCCGGCTACGAGCAGTACTTC
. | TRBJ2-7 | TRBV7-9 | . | CASSLASDVYEQYF | TGTGCCAGCAGCTTAGCTAGCGATGTCTACGAGCAGTACTTC
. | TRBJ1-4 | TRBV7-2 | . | CASSLDHGGWGEKLFF | TGTGCCAGCAGCTTAGATCACGGGGGTTGGGGTGAAAAACTGTTTTTT
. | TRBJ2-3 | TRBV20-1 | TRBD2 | CSARLAGRTDTQYF | TGCAGTGCTAGGCTAGCGGGGAGGACAGATACGCAGTATTTT
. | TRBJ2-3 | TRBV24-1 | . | CATSDQTGRSTDTQYF | TGTGCCACCAGTGACCAAACTGGGCGAAGCACAGATACGCAGTATTTT
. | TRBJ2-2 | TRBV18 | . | CASSPLSGTNTGELFF | TGTGCCAGCTCACCACTGAGCGGTACGAACACCGGGGAGCTGTTTTTT
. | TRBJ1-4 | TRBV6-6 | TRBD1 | CASTPGGRNEKLFF | TGTGCCAGCACCCCAGGGGGCCGAAATGAAAAACTGTTTTTT
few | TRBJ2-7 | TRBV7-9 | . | CASSRAGSGYEQYF | TGTGCCAGCAGCCGGGCGGGCTCGGGCTACGAGCAGTACTTC
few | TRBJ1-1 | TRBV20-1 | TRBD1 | CSANWDRQRVGTEAFF | TGCAGTGCTAACTGGGACAGGCAAAGAGTTGGGACTGAAGCTTTCTTT
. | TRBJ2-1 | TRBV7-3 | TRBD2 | CASSLSGGVDNEQFF | TGTGCCAGCAGCTTAAGTGGGGGGGTCGACAATGAGCAGTTCTTC
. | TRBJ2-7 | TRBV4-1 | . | CASSQGPGLVSYEQYF | TGCGCCAGCAGCCAAGGACCGGGATTGGTTTCCTACGAGCAGTACTTC
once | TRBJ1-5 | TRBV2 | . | CASRLLGASGNQPQHF | TGTGCCAGCAGACTCCTGGGGGCTAGTGGCAATCAGCCCCAGCATTTT
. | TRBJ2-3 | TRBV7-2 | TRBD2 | CASSLEPGLVRNTQYF | TGTGCCAGCAGCTTAGAACCGGGACTAGTACGGAATACGCAGTATTTT
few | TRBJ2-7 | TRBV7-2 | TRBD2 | CASRRLAGSYEQYF | TGTGCCAGCAGAAGGCTAGCGGGATCCTACGAGCAGTACTTC
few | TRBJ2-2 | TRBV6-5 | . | CASASDSFNTGELFF | TGTGCCAGCGCCTCGGACAGTTTTAACACCGGGGAGCTGTTTTTT
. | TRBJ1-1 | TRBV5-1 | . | CASSLGASRAFF | TGCGCCAGCAGCTTGGGTGCCTCGAGGGCTTTCTTT
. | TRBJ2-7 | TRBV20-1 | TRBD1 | CSARNRGSSYEQYF | TGCAGTGCTAGAAACAGGGGGAGCTCCTACGAGCAGTACTTC
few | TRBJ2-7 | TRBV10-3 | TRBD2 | CATRLAGPYEQYF | TGTGCCACTAGACTAGCGGGCCCCTACGAGCAGTACTTC
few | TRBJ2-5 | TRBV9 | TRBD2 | CASSTLAGNLLETQYF | TGTGCCAGCAGCACATTAGCGGGGAACCTCTTAGAGACCCAGTACTTC
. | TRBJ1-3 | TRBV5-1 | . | CASSLASGSSGNTIYF | TGCGCCAGCAGCTTGGCCTCGGGGAGCTCTGGAAACACCATATATTTT
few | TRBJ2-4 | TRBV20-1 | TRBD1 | CRAGQGTVDIQYF | TGCAGGGCGGGACAGGGGACTGTAGACATTCAGTACTTC
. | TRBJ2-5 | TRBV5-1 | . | CASSLGTTRETQYF | TGCGCCAGCAGCTTGGGGACTACCAGAGAGACCCAGTACTTC
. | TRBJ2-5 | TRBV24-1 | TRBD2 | CATSKAGVVETQYF | TGTGCCACCAGTAAAGCGGGAGTGGTAGAGACCCAGTACTTC
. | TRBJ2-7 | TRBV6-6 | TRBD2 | CASSYDETSGRSEQYF | TGTGCCAGCAGTTACGACGAGACTAGCGGGAGAAGTGAGCAGTACTTC
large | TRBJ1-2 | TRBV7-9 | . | CASSLTGLRDGYTF | TGTGCCAGCAGCCTCACAGGGCTAAGGGATGGCTACACCTTC
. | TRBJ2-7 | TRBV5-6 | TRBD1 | CASSSGGTGYEQYF | TGTGCCAGCAGCTCAGGGGGGACAGGCTACGAGCAGTACTTC
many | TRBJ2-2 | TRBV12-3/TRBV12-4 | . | CASSLGGSGELFF | TGTGCCAGCAGTTTAGGGGGATCCGGGGAGCTGTTTTTT
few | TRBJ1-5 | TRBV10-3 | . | CATRGRGDQPQHF | TGTGCCACCCGGGGGAGGGGGGATCAGCCCCAGCATTTT
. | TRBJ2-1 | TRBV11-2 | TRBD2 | CASSLDLAGVREQFF | TGTGCCAGCAGCTTAGATCTAGCGGGAGTAAGGGAGCAGTTCTTC
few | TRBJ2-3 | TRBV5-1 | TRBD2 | CASSLAGTSGLTDTQYF | TGCGCCAGCAGCTTGGCTGGGACTAGCGGACTCACAGATACGCAGTATTTT
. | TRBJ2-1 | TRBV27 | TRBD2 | CASRLGTTFGNEQFF | TGTGCCAGCAGGCTAGGGACTACCTTCGGCAATGAGCAGTTCTTC